This TCR beta chain comes out of a study of vaccination effects on CD4 cells after COVID-19. Overall study context: Participants got two doses of BNT162b2 or mRNA-1273 vaccine. Overall study results and limits: Marked clonal contraction was seen late after vaccination (in both infection- and vaccine-induced clones).

CDR3 length equals 15 residues. The V end lost 7 bases, the J end lost 4 bases, and 19 bases lay between the germline ends. Germline V lookup: CDR1 SNHLY, CDR2 FYNNEI. Of note for this clone: Its antigen is unidentified.

Measured with immunoSEQ multiplex PCR; TCRdb has only the in-frame clones, and not every one. The sample gives under 65,000 clones, 65% to 90% of which show up once; around 2.4% is in the top ten. Before any sequencing was done, the ViraFEST assay used viral peptide pools to expand antigen-specific CD4+ T cells. Scientists isolated CD4+ T cells after an approximately ten-day culture period ended. Nucleocapsid antibodies were negative in the vaccine recipients, who had never had SARS-CoV-2 infection. In culture with 9.5 to 10 IU/ml IL-2 and roughly 10 ug/ml peptides, PBMC were grown at a few million per well.

The sequence was collected from a human donor who received a COVID-19 vaccine. The chain has TRBV2 and TRBJ1-1; D call uncertain. This sample comprised CD4+ T cells from PBMCs cultured with HCoV-229E spike peptides, obtained before COVID-19 vaccination. In DNA form, the CDR3 reads TGTGCCAGCATCCCCTTGGAAGGAGAGGGCACTGAAGCTTTCTTT. This sequence encodes CASIPLEGEGTEAFF.